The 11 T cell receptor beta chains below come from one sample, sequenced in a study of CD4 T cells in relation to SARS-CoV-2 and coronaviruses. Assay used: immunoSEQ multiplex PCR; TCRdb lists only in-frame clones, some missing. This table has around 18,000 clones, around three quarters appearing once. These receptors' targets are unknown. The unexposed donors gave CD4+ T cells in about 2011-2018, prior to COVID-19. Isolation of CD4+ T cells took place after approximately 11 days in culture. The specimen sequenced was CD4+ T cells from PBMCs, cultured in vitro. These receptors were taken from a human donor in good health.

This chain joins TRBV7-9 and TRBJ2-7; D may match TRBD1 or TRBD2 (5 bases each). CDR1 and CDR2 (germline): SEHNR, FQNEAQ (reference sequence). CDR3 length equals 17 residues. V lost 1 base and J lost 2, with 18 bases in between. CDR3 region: CASSLGLGAESPYEQYF. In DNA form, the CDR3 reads TGTGCCAGCAGCTTAGGACTCGGGGCAGAGAGCCCCTACGAGCAGTACTTC.

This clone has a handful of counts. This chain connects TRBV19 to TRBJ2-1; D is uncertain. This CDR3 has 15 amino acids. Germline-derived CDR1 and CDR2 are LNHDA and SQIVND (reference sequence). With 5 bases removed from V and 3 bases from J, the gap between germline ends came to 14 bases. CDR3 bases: TGTGCCAGTAGTCCTTTCCTCGAAAGCTACAATGAGCAGTTCTTC. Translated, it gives CASSPFLESYNEQFF.

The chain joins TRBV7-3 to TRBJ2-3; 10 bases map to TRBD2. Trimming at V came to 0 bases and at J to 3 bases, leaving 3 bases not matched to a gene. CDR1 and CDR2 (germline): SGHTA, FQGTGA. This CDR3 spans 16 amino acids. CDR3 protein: CASSLTLAGSTDTQYF. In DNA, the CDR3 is TGTGCCAGCAGCTTAACACTAGCGGGAAGTACAGATACGCAGTATTTT.

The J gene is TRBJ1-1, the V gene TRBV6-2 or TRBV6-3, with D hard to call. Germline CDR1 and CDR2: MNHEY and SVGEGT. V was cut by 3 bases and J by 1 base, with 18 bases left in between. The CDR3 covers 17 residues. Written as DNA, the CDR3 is TGTGCCAGCAGTTATAGAGGCATGTTGGTCAGGAACACTGAAGCTTTCTTT. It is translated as CASSYRGMLVRNTEAFF.

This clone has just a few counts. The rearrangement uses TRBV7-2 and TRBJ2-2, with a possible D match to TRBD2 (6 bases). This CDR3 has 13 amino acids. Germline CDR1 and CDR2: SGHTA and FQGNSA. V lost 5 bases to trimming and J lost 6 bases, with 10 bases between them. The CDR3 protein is CASSPSGAGELFF. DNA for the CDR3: TGTGCCAGCAGCCCATCGGGGGCCGGGGAGCTGTTTTTT.

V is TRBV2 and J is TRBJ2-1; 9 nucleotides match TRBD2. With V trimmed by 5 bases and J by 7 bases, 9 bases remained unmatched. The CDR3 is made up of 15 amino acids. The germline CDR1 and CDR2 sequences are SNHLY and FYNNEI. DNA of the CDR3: TGTGCCAGCAGTCCGACTAGCGGCCGATTTAATGAGCAGTTCTTC. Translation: CASSPTSGRFNEQFF.

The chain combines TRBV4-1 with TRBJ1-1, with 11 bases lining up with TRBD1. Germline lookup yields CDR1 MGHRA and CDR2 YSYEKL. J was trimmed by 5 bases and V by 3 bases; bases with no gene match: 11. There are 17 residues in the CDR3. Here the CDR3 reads CASSHTARDRGKTEAFF. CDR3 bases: TGCGCCAGCAGCCATACTGCCCGGGACAGGGGGAAAACTGAAGCTTTCTTT.

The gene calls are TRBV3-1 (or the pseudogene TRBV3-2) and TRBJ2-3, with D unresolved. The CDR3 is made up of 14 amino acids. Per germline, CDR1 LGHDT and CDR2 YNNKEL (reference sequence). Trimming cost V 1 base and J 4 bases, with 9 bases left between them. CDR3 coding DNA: TGTGCCAGCAGCCAAGTGTTCAGGTCAGATACGCAGTATTTT. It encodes CASSQVFRSDTQYF.

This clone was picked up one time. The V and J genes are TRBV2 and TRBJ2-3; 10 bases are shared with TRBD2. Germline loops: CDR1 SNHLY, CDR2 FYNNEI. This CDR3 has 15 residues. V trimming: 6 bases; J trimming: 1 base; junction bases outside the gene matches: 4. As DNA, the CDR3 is TGTGCCAGCAGGGAGCTAGCGGGGGGCACAGATACGCAGTATTTT. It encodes CASRELAGGTDTQYF.

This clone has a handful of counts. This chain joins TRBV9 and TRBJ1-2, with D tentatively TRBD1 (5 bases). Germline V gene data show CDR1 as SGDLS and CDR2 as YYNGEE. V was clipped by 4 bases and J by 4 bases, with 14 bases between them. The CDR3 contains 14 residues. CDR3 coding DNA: TGTGCCAGCAGCCCCGACAGTCTAGGCTATGGCTACACCTTC. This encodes CASSPDSLGYGYTF.

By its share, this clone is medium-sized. This CDR3 reads CASSVWDSLRGGELFF. CDR3 bases: TGTGCCAGCAGCGTATGGGACTCCCTCAGGGGCGGGGAGCTGTTTTTT. This sequence joins TRBV9 and TRBJ2-2; D tentatively reads TRBD1 or TRBD2 (6 bases each). Trimming shortened V by 1 base and J by 7 bases, and 17 bases separated the two germline ends. Germline CDR1 is SGDLS and CDR2 is YYNGEE. The CDR3 totals 16 residues. The entire variable domain, with the rest obtained from reference TRBV9 and TRBJ2-2, is as follows: DSGVTQTPKHLITATGQRVTLRCSPRSGDLSVYWYQQSLDQGLQFLIQYYNGEERAKGNILERFSAQQFPDLHSELNLSSLELGDSALYFCASSVWDSLRGGELFFGEGSRLTVL.